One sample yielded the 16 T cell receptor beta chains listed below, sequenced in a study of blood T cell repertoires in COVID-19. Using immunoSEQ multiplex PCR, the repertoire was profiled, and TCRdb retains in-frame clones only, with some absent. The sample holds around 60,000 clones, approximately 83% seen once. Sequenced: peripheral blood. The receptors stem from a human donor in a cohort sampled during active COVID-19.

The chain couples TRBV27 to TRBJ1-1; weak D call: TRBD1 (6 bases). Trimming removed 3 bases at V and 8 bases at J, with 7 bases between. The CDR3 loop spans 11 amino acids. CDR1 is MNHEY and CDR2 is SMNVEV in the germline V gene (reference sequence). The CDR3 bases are TGTGCCAGCAGTTTCGGGACAGAAGCTTTCTTT. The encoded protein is CASSFGTEAFF.

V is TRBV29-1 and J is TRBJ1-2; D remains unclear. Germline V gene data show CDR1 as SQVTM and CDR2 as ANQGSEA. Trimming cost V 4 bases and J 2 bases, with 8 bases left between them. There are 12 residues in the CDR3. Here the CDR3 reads CSVGDTNYGYTF. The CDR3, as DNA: TGCAGCGTTGGTGACACCAACTATGGCTACACCTTC.

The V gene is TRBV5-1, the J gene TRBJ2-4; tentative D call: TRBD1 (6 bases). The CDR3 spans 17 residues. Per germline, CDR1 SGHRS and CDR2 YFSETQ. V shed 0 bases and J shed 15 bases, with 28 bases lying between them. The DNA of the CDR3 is TGCGCCAGCAGCTTGGCCTCGAGACAGGAATTCCTCCACCACCCGTACTTC. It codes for CASSLASRQEFLHHPYF.

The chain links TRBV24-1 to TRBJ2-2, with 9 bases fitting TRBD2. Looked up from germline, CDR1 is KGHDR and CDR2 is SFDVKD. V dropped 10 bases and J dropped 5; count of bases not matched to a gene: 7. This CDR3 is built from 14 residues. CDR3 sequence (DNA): TGTGCCACTCGGGTAGCGGGAGTTACCGGGGAGCTGTTTTTT. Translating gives CATRVAGVTGELFF.

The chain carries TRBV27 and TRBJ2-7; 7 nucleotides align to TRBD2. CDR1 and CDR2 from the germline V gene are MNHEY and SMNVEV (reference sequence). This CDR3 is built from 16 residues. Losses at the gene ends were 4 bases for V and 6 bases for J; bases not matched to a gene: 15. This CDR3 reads CASSSLWSGGVGEQYF. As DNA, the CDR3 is TGTGCCAGCAGTTCGCTATGGTCGGGGGGAGTAGGCGAGCAGTACTTC.

In DNA, the CDR3 is TGTGCCATCACTCCTGGCGGGGGGAGAATCGCCTACGAGCAGTACTTC. Encoded protein: CAITPGGGRIAYEQYF. This chain links TRBV28 with TRBJ2-7, with 8 bases lining up with TRBD2. From germline, CDR1 is MDHEN and CDR2 SYDVKM. The CDR3 runs to 16 residues. With 10 bases clipped from V and 2 bases from J, the junction kept 16 bases outside the gene matches. The full variable domain, with the rest looked up from reference TRBV28 and TRBJ2-7, is DVKVTQSSRYLVKRTGEKVFLECVQDMDHENMFWYRQDPGLGLRLIYFSYDVKMKEKGDIPEGYSVSREKKERFSLILESASTNQTSMYLCAITPGGGRIAYEQYFGPGTRLTVT.

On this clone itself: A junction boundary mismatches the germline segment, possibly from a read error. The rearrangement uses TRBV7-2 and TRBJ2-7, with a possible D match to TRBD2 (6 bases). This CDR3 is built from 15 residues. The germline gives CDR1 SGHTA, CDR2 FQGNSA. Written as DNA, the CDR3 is TGTGCCGGCAGCTCTACTAGGGGACTCTCCTACGAGCAGTACTTC. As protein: CAGSSTRGLSYEQYF.

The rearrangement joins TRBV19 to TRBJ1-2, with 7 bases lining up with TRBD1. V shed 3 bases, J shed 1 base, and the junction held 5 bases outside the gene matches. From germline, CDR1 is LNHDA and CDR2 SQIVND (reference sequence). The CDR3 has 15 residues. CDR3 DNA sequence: TGTGCCAGTAGTATGGACAGGCGGGGTAACTATGGCTACACCTTC. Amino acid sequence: CASSMDRRGNYGYTF.

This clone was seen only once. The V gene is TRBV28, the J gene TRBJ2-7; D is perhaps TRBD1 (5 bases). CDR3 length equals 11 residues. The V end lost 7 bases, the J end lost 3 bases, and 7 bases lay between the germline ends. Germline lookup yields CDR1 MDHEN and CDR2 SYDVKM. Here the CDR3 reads CASTGNYEQYF. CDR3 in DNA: TGTGCCAGCACAGGGAACTACGAGCAGTACTTC.

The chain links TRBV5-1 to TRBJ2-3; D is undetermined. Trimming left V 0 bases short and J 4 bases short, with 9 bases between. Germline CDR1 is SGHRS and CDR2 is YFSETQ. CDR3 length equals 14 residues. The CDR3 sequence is CASSLASEADTQYF. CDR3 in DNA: TGCGCCAGCAGCTTGGCCTCAGAGGCAGATACGCAGTATTTT. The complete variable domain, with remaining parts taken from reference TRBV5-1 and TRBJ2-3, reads KAGVTQTPRYLIKTRGQQVTLSCSPISGHRSVSWYQQTPGQGLQFLFEYFSETQRNKGNFPGRFSGRQFSNSRSEMNVSTLELGDSALYLCASSLASEADTQYFGPGTRLTVL.

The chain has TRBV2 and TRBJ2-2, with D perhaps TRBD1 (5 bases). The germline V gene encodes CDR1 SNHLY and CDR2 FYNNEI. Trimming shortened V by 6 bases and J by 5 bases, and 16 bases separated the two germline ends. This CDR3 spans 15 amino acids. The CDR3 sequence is CASSLRQFSTGELFF. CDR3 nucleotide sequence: TGTGCCAGCAGCCTACGACAGTTTTCGACCGGGGAGCTGTTTTTT.

The CDR3 protein is CASSLLTEHEQFF. For the CDR3, the DNA is TGTGCCAGCAGCTTATTAACAGAGCATGAGCAGTTCTTC. J is TRBJ2-1 and V is TRBV7-9; D not certain. The length of the CDR3 is 13 residues. In germline, CDR1 is SEHNR, CDR2 FQNEAQ (reference sequence). V lost 2 bases, J lost 8 bases, and 10 bases lay in between.

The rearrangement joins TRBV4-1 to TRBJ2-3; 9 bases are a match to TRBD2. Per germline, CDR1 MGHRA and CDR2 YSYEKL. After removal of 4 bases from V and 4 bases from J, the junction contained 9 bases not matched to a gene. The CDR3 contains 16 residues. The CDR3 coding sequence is TGCGCCAGCAGCCCGAAATTAGCGGGAGTAGCAGATACGCAGTATTTT. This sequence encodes CASSPKLAGVADTQYF.

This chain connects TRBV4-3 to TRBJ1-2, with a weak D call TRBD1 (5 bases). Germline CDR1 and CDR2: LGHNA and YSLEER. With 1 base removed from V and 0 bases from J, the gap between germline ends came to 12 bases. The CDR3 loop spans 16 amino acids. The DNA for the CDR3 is TGCGCCAGCAGCCAAGTCAGGGCGGCAACTAACTATGGCTACACCTTC. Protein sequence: CASSQVRAATNYGYTF.

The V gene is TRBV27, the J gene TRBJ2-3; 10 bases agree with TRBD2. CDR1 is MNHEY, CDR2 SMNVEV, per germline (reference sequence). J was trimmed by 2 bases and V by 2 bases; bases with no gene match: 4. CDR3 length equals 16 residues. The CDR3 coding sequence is TGTGCCAGCAGTTTAATGCTAGCGGGAGCCACAGATACGCAGTATTTT. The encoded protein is CASSLMLAGATDTQYF.

As DNA, the CDR3 is TGTGCCAGCAGCTTCTACAGGGGGGATGAAAAACTGTTTTTT. The encoded protein is CASSFYRGDEKLFF. The chain is built from TRBV7-6 and TRBJ1-4; 8 bases align to TRBD1. V lost 3 bases to trimming and J lost 6 bases; unmatched junction nucleotides: 3. This CDR3 region has 14 residues. Looked up from germline, CDR1 is SGHVS and CDR2 is FNYEAQ.